The present T cell receptor beta chain was sequenced within a study of cytomegalovirus exposure and HLA in healthy donors. Study background: Early released data had 80 million or so unique TCRs, all coming from HLA-typed donors. General study points: Per a later analysis, HLA-associated TCR beta chains showed more clonal expansion than other, equally common TCR beta chains.

CDR1 and CDR2 from the germline V gene are MNHNS and SASEGT. This CDR3 is 12 amino acids long. V lost 4 bases to trimming and J lost 4 bases; unmatched junction nucleotides: 0. Healthy bone marrow donors made up the donor group. The primer mix had 60 Vbeta and 13 Jbeta primers. The method was immunoSEQ multiplex PCR; TCRdb's version includes in-frame clones alone and lacks a portion of them. Of about 140,000 clones in the sample, about 84% were seen once. As concerns this clone: The antigen is not known.

Specimen: PBMCs. The chain recombines TRBV6-1 with TRBJ2-5, with TRBD1 identical over 7 bases. The clonotype was recovered from a woman aged 18 to 35 in good health and CMV-seropositive. CDR3 nucleotides: TGTGCCAGCAGTGGACAGGGAGAGACCCAGTACTTC. Protein: CASSGQGETQYF.